These T cell receptor beta chains were read from a single sample in a study of blood T cells in healthy people across ages. MiXCR, run by TCRdb on the 5' RACE reads, gives a single entry per CDR3 protein. The sample holds about 680,000 distinct CDR3 sequences; about half are singletons and the top ten take 30% to 35%. The sequencing input was blood. These TCRs come from a woman aged 60-70 years in good health. Each CDR3 is given with its conserved first and last residue.

V gene | CDR3 protein
TRBV6-2/TRBV6-3 | CASSTGQRGLFF
TRBV7-2 | CASSQTRPPETQYF
TRBV20-1 | CSARDRGGDTQYF
TRBV18 | CASSLLQGIDYGYTF
TRBV20-1 | CSALEQGQGGYTF
TRBV11-1 | CASSPRTSGRADTQYF
TRBV15 | CATSRDRQGRGTQYF
TRBV2 | CASSRDRLAKNIQYF
TRBV7-2 | CASSLATGPSTGELFF
TRBV12-3/TRBV12-4 | CASSISRAIPIGEQFF
TRBV20-1 | CSAQGLAGGKYNEQFF
TRBV4-2 | CASSQAAGSYDYTF
TRBV10-3 | CAISEGRQGASSHEQYF
TRBV7-3 | CTSSLGLAGLDTQYF
TRBV28 | CASSSGLGGDGDTQYF
TRBV20-1 | CSASDNPPETQYF
TRBV3-1 | CASSQTQDPSSPLHF
TRBV20-1 | CSARDPWGFYEQYF
TRBV29-1 | CSVEGGGFTDTQYF
TRBV29-1 | CSVTQVVNTEAFF
TRBV7-2 | CASSRRGGSPLPYIEQFF
TRBV28 | CASRTYNRGGSYEQYF
TRBV29-1 | CSVEIPGRQETQYF
TRBV10-2 | CASRDRRGEKLFF
TRBV7-3 | CASSVPGQTYRANVLTF
TRBV28 | CASTPDGTSYNEQFF
TRBV7-3 | CAGEAAAYYEQYF
TRBV7-2 | CASSPGRENYEQFF
TRBV27 | CASSPGGGGDGYTF
TRBV29-1 | CSVDSYSYNEQYF
TRBV7-2 | CASSLAPGGNTGELFF
TRBV6-2/TRBV6-3 | CATDRPGGGINEQFF
TRBV20-1 | CSARNPARFSNTEAFF
TRBV29-1 | CSVEGGEVAGLRFTDTQYF
TRBV2 | CASATDNFIAEAFF
TRBV14 | CASSQEGWTETQYF
TRBV10-3 | CATRGLAGAPETQYF
TRBV7-2 | CASSLAFRIAGYNEQFF
TRBV29-1 | CSGLGATNEKLFF
TRBV5-1 | CASSVAGESYNEQFF
TRBV25-1 | CASSVTGTLTEAFF
TRBV18 | CASSRKDDNEQFF
TRBV7-2 | CASSLVAASGLRETQYF
TRBV20-1 | CSARASGSIILLQQTQYF
TRBV20-1 | CSVVMRAEGSIQYF
TRBV5-1 | CASSLDAVGYTF
TRBV6-6 | CASTVTPANYGYTF
TRBV5-1 | CASKPSGTARSSLHF
TRBV27 | CASSSTGGDGYTF
TRBV5-1 | CASSLQGMRYEQYF
TRBV27 | CACSWHAGNYGYTF
TRBV27 | CASSLRDRDREQYF
TRBV20-1 | CSANRQGANTEAFF
TRBV6-4 | CARVAEARETQYF
TRBV28 | CASSLWGGGYEQYF
TRBV28 | CASSLASGGLAGGGYNEQFF
TRBV5-1 | CASSAMWDEQYF
TRBV28 | CASRTPSTGVGDVTEAFF
TRBV5-6 | CASSPGDYGYTF
TRBV6-2/TRBV6-3 | CASRSGFETQYF